What follows are 10 T cell receptor beta chains derived from one specimen sequenced in a study of blood T cell repertoires in COVID-19. Produced via immunoSEQ multiplex PCR; TCRdb's table is partial and in-frame only. The sample has 95,000 to 100,000 clones, over 80% seen once; the top ten hold 17%. Sequencing was carried out using peripheral blood. The receptor source for this set is a man over 45 with acute or convalescent COVID-19.

J is TRBJ2-5 and V is TRBV5-1; D perhaps matches TRBD2 (5 bases). From germline, CDR1 is SGHRS and CDR2 YFSETQ. This CDR3 is built from 13 residues. The V end lost 4 bases, the J end lost 0 bases, and 7 bases lay between the germline ends. The CDR3 protein is CASSRGDQETQYF. CDR3 nucleotide sequence: TGCGCCAGCAGCCGGGGAGACCAAGAGACCCAGTACTTC.

This clone has a handful of counts. The chain combines TRBV5-1 with TRBJ1-1, with TRBD1 as a possible D gene (5 bases). V was shortened by 0 bases and J by 1 base, with 13 bases between the two germline ends. The V gene's germline CDR1 is SGHRS and CDR2 YFSETQ. This CDR3 spans 16 amino acids. CDR3 sequence (DNA): TGCGCCAGCAGCTTGGAAGGGGCGCAACGGAACACTGAAGCTTTCTTT. Protein product: CASSLEGAQRNTEAFF.

This rearrangement joins TRBV3-1 (or the pseudogene TRBV3-2) to TRBJ1-6; D perhaps matches TRBD1 (5 bases). This CDR3 contains 16 residues. The ends were cut back, 1 base at V and 13 bases at J, with 20 bases in the middle. The V gene's germline CDR1 is LGHDT and CDR2 YNNKEL (reference sequence). The CDR3 bases are TGTGCCAGCAGCCAAGGCGGGTGGAGGGACGGTTACCCCCTCCACTTT. Amino acids: CASSQGGWRDGYPLHF.

The rearrangement links TRBV27 to TRBJ2-5, with D possibly matching TRBD2 (5 bases). CDR1 MNHEY and CDR2 SMNVEV come from the germline V gene (reference sequence). The CDR3 consists of 16 residues. Trimming shortened V by 5 bases and J by 2 bases, and 18 bases separated the two germline ends. The CDR3 is CASSPLAAGLQETQYF. The CDR3 DNA is TGTGCCAGCAGTCCCCTGGCGGCGGGTTTACAAGAGACCCAGTACTTC.

The chain joins TRBV7-9 to TRBJ2-2; tentatively, D is TRBD1 (5 bases). Between the trimmed V and J ends, which lost 0 bases and 4 bases, there was a span of 12 bases. Looked up from germline, CDR1 is SEHNR and CDR2 is FQNEAQ (reference sequence). The CDR3 has 16 amino acids. CDR3 in amino acids: CASSLAAGPTTGELFF. CDR3 nucleotide sequence: TGTGCCAGCAGCTTAGCTGCAGGGCCCACCACCGGGGAGCTGTTTTTT.

The rearrangement uses TRBV6-5 and TRBJ1-4, with D perhaps matching TRBD1 (5 bases). The CDR3 is 15 amino acids. Germline lookup yields CDR1 MNHEY and CDR2 SVGAGI. The V and J ends lost 7 bases and 5 bases respectively, with 17 bases between them. The CDR3 nucleotides are TGTGCCAGCACCACTTGGGGCAGTACGAATGAAAAACTGTTTTTT. Its protein is CASTTWGSTNEKLFF.

The chain couples TRBV21-1 to TRBJ2-1; the D call in the table, TRBD2, was not verified against the DNA. TRBV21-1 is annotated as a pseudogene. This CDR3 has 10 residues. CDR3 bases: TGTGCCAGCAGCCCGAGGGAGCAGTTCTTC. Its translation: CASSPREQFF.

J is TRBJ2-7 and V is TRBV5-1, with TRBD1 identical over 8 bases. CDR3 length: 15 amino acids. The V segment lost 0 bases and the J segment 7 bases; nucleotides outside the gene matches: 9. Germline-derived CDR1 and CDR2 are SGHRS and YFSETQ. In DNA, the CDR3 is TGCGCCAGCAGCTTGGGAGTGACAGGGGATGAGGAGCAGTACTTC. Translated: CASSLGVTGDEEQYF.

This chain joins TRBV6-4 and TRBJ2-1; TRBD2 aligns across 12 bases. CDR1 MRHNA and CDR2 SNTAGT come from the germline V gene. V shed 4 bases, J shed 9 bases, and the junction held 7 bases outside the gene matches. The CDR3 extends over 15 amino acids. The CDR3 coding sequence is TGTGCCAGCAGTGGATCTAGCGGGGGGGCCGGTGAGCAGTTCTTC. Translating gives CASSGSSGGAGEQFF.

V gene TRBV4-2 combines with J gene TRBJ2-1; D possibly corresponds to TRBD1 (6 bases). The CDR3 runs 14 residues. Trimming shortened V by 4 bases and J by 6 bases, and 13 bases separated the two germline ends. Germline CDR1 LGHNA, CDR2 YNFKEQ. CDR3 nucleotides: TGTGCCAGCAGCCCTCAAAGAGGGGGCAATGAGCAGTTCTTC. Residues: CASSPQRGGNEQFF.